A selection of T cell receptor beta chains follows, all from one sample in a study of blood T cell repertoires in COVID-19. Data came from immunoSEQ multiplex PCR; TCRdb stores just in-frame clones and leaves some out. Found here are roughly 260,000 clones, about 87% of them singletons; the top ten hold about 2.1%. Sequencing used peripheral blood. The receptors shown here come from a woman in her forties or fifties with acute or convalescent COVID-19. Each CDR3 is given with its conserved first and last residue. Fields, in order: D gene, J gene, V gene, CDR3 DNA, CDR3 protein. The D gene is left open where the match is weak.

NA	TRBJ1-1	TRBV30	TGTGCCTGGAGTGTATTGGCGGGCACTGAAGCTTTCTTT	CAWSVLAGTEAFF
TRBD1	TRBJ2-5	TRBV7-8	TGTGCCAGCAGCAAAGGGACAGGGATCCTGGAGACCCAGTACTTC	CASSKGTGILETQYF
TRBD1	TRBJ1-2	TRBV6-6	TGTGCCAGCAGTTCCGGGACAGTCCCTTTTAACGGCTACACCTTC	CASSSGTVPFNGYTF
TRBD2	TRBJ2-6	TRBV2	TGTGCCAGCAGTGAAGCCACACAACCTCCTAGCGGGATACTCATCTCTGGGGCCAACGTCCTGACTTTC	CASSEATQPPSGILISGANVLTF
TRBD1	TRBJ1-2	TRBV24-1	TGTGCCACCAGTGATCCCGGACAGGGGAATGGCTACACCTTC	CATSDPGQGNGYTF
NA	TRBJ1-6	TRBV3-1/TRBV3-2	TGTGCCAGCAGCCACAGACAAATAATAAATTCACCCCTCCACTTT	CASSHRQIINSPLHF
NA	TRBJ1-3	TRBV28	TGTGCCAGCAATTATTTCTCTGGAAACACCATATATTTT	CASNYFSGNTIYF
TRBD1	TRBJ2-1	TRBV6-5	TGTGCCAGCAGTCTCAGACAGGGATGGAATGAGCAGTTCTTC	CASSLRQGWNEQFF
TRBD1	TRBJ1-1	TRBV4-2	TGTGCCAGCAGCCCGATACAGGGGCCAGCGATTGAAGCTTTCTTT	CASSPIQGPAIEAFF
TRBD2	TRBJ2-5	TRBV4-2	TGTGCCAGCAGCCTGACTAGCGGGAGCCAAGAGACCCAGTACTTC	CASSLTSGSQETQYF
TRBD1	TRBJ1-2	TRBV2	TGTGCCAGCAGTGACGTCAGGGGGGCTCCTAACTATGGCTACACCTTC	CASSDVRGAPNYGYTF
TRBD1	TRBJ1-4	TRBV3-1/TRBV3-2	TGTGCCAGCAGCCAAGGGGTCAGGGGGGATGAAAAACTGTTTTTT	CASSQGVRGDEKLFF
TRBD1	TRBJ1-6	TRBV4-3	TGCGCCAGCAGCCCCCGGCTGAACAGGGGCTCCTATAATTCACCCCTCCACTTT	CASSPRLNRGSYNSPLHF